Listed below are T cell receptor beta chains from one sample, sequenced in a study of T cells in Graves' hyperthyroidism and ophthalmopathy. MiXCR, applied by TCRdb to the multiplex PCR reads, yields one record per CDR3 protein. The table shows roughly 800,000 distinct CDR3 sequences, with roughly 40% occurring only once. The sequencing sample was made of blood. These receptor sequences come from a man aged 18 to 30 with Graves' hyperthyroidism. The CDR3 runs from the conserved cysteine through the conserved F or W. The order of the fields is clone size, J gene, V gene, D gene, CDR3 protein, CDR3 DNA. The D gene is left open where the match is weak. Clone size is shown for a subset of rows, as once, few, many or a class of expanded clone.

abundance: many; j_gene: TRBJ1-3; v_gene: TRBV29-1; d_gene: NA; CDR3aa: CSVEAGNTIYF; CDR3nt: TGCAGCGTTGAGGCTGGAAACACCATATATTTT
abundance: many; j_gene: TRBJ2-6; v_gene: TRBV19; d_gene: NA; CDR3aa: CASTLGGTGANVLTF; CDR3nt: TGTGCCAGTACCCTAGGGGGGACTGGGGCCAACGTCCTGACTTTC
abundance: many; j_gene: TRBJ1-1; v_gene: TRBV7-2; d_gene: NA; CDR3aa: CASSLVTADRDTEAFF; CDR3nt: TGTGCCAGCAGCTTAGTTACGGCCGATCGGGACACTGAAGCTTTCTTT
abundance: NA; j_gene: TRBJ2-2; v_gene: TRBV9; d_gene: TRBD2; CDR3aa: CASSIRGGTGELFF; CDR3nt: TGTGCCAGCAGCATACGGGGGGGAACCGGGGAGCTGTTTTTT
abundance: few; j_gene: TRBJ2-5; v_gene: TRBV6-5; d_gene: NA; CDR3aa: CASTQRRGETQYF; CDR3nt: TGTGCCAGCACCCAAAGGAGGGGGGAGACCCAGTACTTC
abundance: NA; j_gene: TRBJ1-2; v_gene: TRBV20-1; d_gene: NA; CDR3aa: CSARKAAGRNNYGYTF; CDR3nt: TGCAGTGCTCGAAAAGCGGCAGGGCGAAATAACTATGGCTACACCTTC
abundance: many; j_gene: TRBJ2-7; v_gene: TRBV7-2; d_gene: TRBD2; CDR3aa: CASSRLAGAREQYF; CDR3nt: TGTGCCAGCAGCCGACTAGCGGGAGCCAGGGAGCAGTACTTC
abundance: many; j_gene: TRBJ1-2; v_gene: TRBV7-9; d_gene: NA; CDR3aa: CAYKHASHGYTF; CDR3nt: TGTGCCTATAAACACGCTTCGCATGGCTACACCTTC
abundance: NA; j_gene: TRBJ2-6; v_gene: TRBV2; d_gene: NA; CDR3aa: CASSEEGANVLTF; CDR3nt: TGTGCCAGCAGTGAGGAGGGGGCCAACGTCCTGACTTTC
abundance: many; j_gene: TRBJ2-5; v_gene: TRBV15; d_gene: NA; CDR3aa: CATSIGYQETQYF; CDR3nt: TGTGCCACCTCCATCGGGTACCAAGAGACCCAGTACTTC
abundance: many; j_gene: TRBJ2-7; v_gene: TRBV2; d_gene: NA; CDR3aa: CASSRQGLSYEQYF; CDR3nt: TGTGCCAGCAGCCGCCAGGGGCTCTCCTACGAGCAGTACTTC
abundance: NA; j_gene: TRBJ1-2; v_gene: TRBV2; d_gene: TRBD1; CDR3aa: CASKGQGGYGYTF; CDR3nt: TGTGCCAGCAAAGGACAGGGCGGCTATGGCTACACCTTC
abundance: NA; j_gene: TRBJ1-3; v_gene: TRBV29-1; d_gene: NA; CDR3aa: CSVRLATHSGNTIYF; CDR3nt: TGCAGCGTCCGACTAGCGACACACTCTGGAAACACCATATATTTT
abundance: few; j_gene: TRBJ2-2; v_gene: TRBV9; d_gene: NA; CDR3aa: CASSAGGGNTGELFF; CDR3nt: TGTGCCAGCAGCGCCGGGGGAGGCAACACCGGGGAGCTGTTTTTT
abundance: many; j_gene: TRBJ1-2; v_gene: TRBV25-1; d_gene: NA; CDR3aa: CASSEVGGYTF; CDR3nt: TGTGCCAGCAGTGAAGTGGGTGGCTACACCTTC
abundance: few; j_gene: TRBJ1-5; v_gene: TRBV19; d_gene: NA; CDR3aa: CASTGTHQPQHF; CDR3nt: TGTGCCAGCACAGGTACCCATCAGCCCCAGCATTTT
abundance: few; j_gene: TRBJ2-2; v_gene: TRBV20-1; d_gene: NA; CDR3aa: CSAQNTGELFF; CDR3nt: TGCAGTGCTCAGAACACCGGGGAGCTGTTTTTT
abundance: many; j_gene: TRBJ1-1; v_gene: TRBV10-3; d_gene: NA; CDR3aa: CAISPDSNTEAFF; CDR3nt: TGTGCCATCAGCCCCGACTCGAACACTGAAGCTTTCTTT
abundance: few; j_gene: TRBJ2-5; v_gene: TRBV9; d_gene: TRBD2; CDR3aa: CASSQPAGGGETQYF; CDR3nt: TGTGCCAGCAGCCAGCCAGCGGGGGGCGGGGAGACCCAGTACTTC
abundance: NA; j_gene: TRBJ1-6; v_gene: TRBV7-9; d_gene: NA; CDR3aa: CASASGWHGDSPLHF; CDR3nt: TGTGCCAGCGCCTCCGGGTGGCACGGGGATTCACCCCTCCACTTT
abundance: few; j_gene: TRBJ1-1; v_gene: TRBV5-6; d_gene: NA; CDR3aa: CASSLSQENTEAFF; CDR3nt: TGTGCCAGCAGCTTGTCTCAGGAGAACACTGAAGCTTTCTTT
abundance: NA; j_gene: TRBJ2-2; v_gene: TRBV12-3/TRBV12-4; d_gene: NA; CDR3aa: CAVERRATGELFF; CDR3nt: TGTGCCGTCGAACGCAGGGCCACCGGGGAGCTGTTTTTT
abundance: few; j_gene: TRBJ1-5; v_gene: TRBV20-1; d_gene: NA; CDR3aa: CSARRDGDSNQPQHF; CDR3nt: TGCAGTGCTAGAAGGGACGGGGATAGCAATCAGCCCCAGCATTTT
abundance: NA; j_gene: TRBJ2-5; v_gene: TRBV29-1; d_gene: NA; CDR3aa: CSVAGRGGQETQYF; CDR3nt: TGCAGCGTTGCCGGACGAGGGGGCCAAGAGACCCAGTACTTC
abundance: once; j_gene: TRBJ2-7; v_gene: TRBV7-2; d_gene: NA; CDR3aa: CASSPPRRRGQYEQYF; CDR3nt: TGTGCCAGCAGCCCCCCGCGTCGGAGGGGGCAGTACGAGCAGTACTTC
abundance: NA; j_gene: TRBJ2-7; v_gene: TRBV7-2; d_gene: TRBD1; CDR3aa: CASSPWDRNLTYEQYF; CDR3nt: TGTGCCAGCAGCCCGTGGGACAGGAACTTGACCTACGAGCAGTACTTC
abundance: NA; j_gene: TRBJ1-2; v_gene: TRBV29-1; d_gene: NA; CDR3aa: CSVEDPRDGYDYGYTF; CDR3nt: TGCAGCGTTGAAGACCCTCGGGACGGCTACGACTATGGCTACACCTTC
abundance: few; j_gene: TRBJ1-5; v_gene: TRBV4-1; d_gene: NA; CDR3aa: CASSQYGQSSNQPQHF; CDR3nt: TGCGCCAGCAGCCAGTACGGACAGTCATCTAATCAGCCCCAGCATTTT
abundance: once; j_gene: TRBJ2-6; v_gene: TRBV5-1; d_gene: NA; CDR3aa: CASSSSGVSSGANVLTF; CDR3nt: TGCGCCAGCAGCTCTTCAGGGGTTAGCTCTGGGGCCAACGTCCTGACTTTC
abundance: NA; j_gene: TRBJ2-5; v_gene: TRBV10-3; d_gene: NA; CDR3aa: CASSLDADQGTQYF; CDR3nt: TGTGCCAGCAGCTTGGATGCAGATCAAGGGACCCAGTACTTC
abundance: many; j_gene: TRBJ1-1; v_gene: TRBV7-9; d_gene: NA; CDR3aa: CASRGTNTEAFF; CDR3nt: TGTGCCAGCAGAGGCACGAACACTGAAGCTTTCTTT
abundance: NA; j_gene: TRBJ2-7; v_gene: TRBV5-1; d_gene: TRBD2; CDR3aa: CASSLELAGDYEQYF; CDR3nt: TGCGCCAGCAGCTTGGAGCTAGCGGGTGATTACGAGCAGTACTTC
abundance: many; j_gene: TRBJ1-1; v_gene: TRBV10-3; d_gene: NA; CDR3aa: CAIGRTDNTEAFF; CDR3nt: TGTGCCATCGGACGGACAGACAACACTGAAGCTTTCTTT
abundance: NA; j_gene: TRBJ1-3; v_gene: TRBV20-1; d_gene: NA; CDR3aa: CSATFDREASSGNTIYF; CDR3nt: TGCAGTGCCACGTTCGACCGGGAGGCCAGCTCTGGAAACACCATATATTTT
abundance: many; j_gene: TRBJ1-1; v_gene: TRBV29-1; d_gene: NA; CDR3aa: CSVEADMNTEAFF; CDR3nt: TGCAGCGTTGAGGCAGACATGAACACTGAAGCTTTCTTT
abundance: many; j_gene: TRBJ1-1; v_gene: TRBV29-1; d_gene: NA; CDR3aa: CSVKGGNTEAFF; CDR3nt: TGCAGCGTTAAGGGAGGCAACACTGAAGCTTTCTTT
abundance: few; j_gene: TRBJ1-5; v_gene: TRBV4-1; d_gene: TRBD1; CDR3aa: CASSPSDRAGQPQHF; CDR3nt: TGCGCCAGCAGCCCCTCGGACAGGGCTGGGCAGCCCCAGCATTTT
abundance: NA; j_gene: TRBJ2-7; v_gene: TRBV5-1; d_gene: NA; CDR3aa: CASSLGIEVHGQYF; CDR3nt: TGCGCCAGCAGCTTGGGAATCGAAGTCCACGGGCAGTACTTC
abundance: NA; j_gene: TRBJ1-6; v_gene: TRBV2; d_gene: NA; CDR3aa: CAGVGEGMNSPLHF; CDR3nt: TGTGCCGGGGTGGGGGAAGGGATGAATTCACCCCTCCACTTT
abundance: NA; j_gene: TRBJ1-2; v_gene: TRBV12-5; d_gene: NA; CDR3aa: CASEGSTGYTF; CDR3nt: TGTGCTAGTGAAGGAAGTACTGGCTACACCTTC
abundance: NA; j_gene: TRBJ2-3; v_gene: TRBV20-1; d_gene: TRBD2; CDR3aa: CSTSGGVADTQYF; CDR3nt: TGCAGCACTAGCGGGGGTGTAGCAGATACGCAGTATTTT